One sample yielded the 26 T cell receptor beta chains listed below, sequenced in a study of blood T cells in healthy people across ages. The second PCR ran roughly 7 to 12 cycles with a sample-barcoded 5' primer and J-beta primers. TCRdb reanalysed the 5' RACE reads using MiXCR and keeps one entry per CDR3 protein. The repertoire includes 980,000 or so distinct CDR3 sequences, around 48% of them detected once, and roughly an eighth sits in the top ten. The sequencing input was blood. These receptors came from a man aged 25 to 40 in good health.

The V call is TRBV28, the J call TRBJ2-5; D perhaps matches TRBD1 (5 bases). CDR3 length: 17 amino acids. CDR1 and CDR2 (germline): MDHEN, SYDVKM. V was cut by 2 bases and J by 5 bases, with 21 bases left in between. The chain's CDR3 is CASSLRIQDGSQETQYF. The CDR3 nucleotides read TGTGCCAGCAGTTTACGTATACAGGACGGAAGCCAGGAGACCCAGTACTTC.

The chain employs TRBV20-1 and TRBJ2-3; possibly TRBD1 for D (6 bases). Germline values: CDR1 DFQATT, CDR2 SNEGSKA (reference sequence). This CDR3 region has 14 residues. The V end lost 5 bases, the J end lost 3 bases, and 15 bases lay between the germline ends. The CDR3 DNA sequence: TGCAGTGCTCAGGGGACACCAAGGACAGATACGCAGTATTTT. It encodes CSAQGTPRTDTQYF.

Only a few counts were recorded for this clonotype. The CDR3 loop reads CAISDQGASYYNEQFF. The CDR3, as DNA: TGTGCCATCAGCGACCAGGGGGCTTCTTACTACAATGAGCAGTTCTTC. V and J are TRBV10-3 and TRBJ2-1; 8 nucleotides match TRBD1. The length of the CDR3 is 16 residues. The germline V gene encodes CDR1 ENHRY and CDR2 SYGVKD. V trimming: 6 bases; J trimming: 3 bases; junction bases outside the gene matches: 10.

The rearrangement uses TRBV20-1 and TRBJ2-7; D might be TRBD2 (5 bases). The CDR3 totals 11 residues. Looked up from germline, CDR1 is DFQATT and CDR2 is SNEGSKA (reference sequence). The V and J ends lost 6 bases and 7 bases respectively, with 13 bases between them. CDR3: CSASRGWEQYF. As DNA, the CDR3 is TGCAGTGCCTCCCGGGGTTGGGAGCAGTACTTC.

There are a few counts of this clonotype. The CDR3 loop reads CASSYSLETTYEQYF. The CDR3 DNA reads as TGTGCCAGCAGTTACTCGCTGGAGACAACCTACGAGCAGTACTTC. V usage is TRBV6-2 or TRBV6-3 and J usage is TRBJ2-7, with no clear D. The CDR3 is 15 amino acids. Per the germline V gene, CDR1 is MNHEY and CDR2 is SVGEGT. Deletions cut 0 bases from V and 2 bases from J, with 11 bases between.

On this clonotype: A much bigger clone sits one base away, suggesting this may be a read error. The chain has TRBV4-2 and TRBJ2-1; 12 bases map to TRBD2. V lost 5 bases, J lost 7 bases, and 9 bases stayed unmatched. The germline CDR1 and CDR2 sequences are LGHNA and YNFKEQ. The CDR3 has 16 residues. The CDR3: CASSYRTSGEANEQFF. DNA of the CDR3: TGTGCCAGCAGCTATAGGACTAGCGGGGAGGCAAATGAGCAGTTCTTC.

J is TRBJ2-7 and V is TRBV2; TRBD1 agrees at 7 bases. CDR3 length: 17 amino acids. Germline-derived CDR1 and CDR2 are SNHLY and FYNNEI. Trimming took 0 bases from V and 7 from J; bases not matched to a gene: 15. The CDR3 here is CASSEAMTGIRRNEQYF. The CDR3 DNA is TGTGCCAGCAGTGAAGCTATGACAGGGATCCGTCGCAATGAGCAGTACTTC.

This clonotype was observed a few times. The rearrangement uses TRBV7-2 and TRBJ2-1; D gene ambiguous. Per germline, CDR1 SGHTA and CDR2 FQGNSA. This CDR3 is 14 amino acids long. With 2 bases removed from V and 0 bases from J, the gap between germline ends came to 5 bases. DNA for the CDR3: TGTGCCAGCAGCTTATTCGGCTCCTACAATGAGCAGTTCTTC. It codes for CASSLFGSYNEQFF.

In its sample, this clonotype was seen once. The rearrangement joins TRBV7-9 to TRBJ1-2; 7 bases agree with TRBD1. With V trimmed by 3 bases and J by 6 bases, 7 bases remained unmatched. The length of the CDR3 is 14 residues. The germline gives CDR1 SEHNR, CDR2 FQNEAQ (reference sequence). This CDR3 is CASSLASGGNGYTF. The DNA for the CDR3 is TGTGCCAGCAGCTTGGCCTCAGGGGGAAATGGCTACACCTTC.

This clonotype appeared a few times. The chain carries TRBV4-2 and TRBJ1-5; D is unresolved. The germline CDR1 and CDR2 sequences are LGHNA and YNFKEQ. This CDR3 has 15 amino acids. V dropped 0 bases and J dropped 7 bases, with 13 bases sitting between them. The CDR3 here is CASSQESGPAQPQHF. The CDR3 nucleotides are TGTGCCAGCAGCCAAGAGTCCGGGCCTGCGCAGCCCCAGCATTTT.

The chain couples TRBV9 to TRBJ1-5; D ambiguous. This CDR3 is built from 14 residues. Deletions cut 1 base from V and 1 base from J, with 6 bases between. Germline V lookup: CDR1 SGDLS, CDR2 YYNGEE. CDR3 in amino acids: CASSVSRSNQPQHF. The CDR3 DNA follows: TGTGCCAGCAGCGTAAGCCGCAGCAATCAGCCCCAGCATTTT.

The J gene is TRBJ2-5, the V gene TRBV18; D unresolved. The CDR3 is 14 amino acids. V was shortened by 3 bases and J by 3 bases, with 11 bases between the two germline ends. CDR1 and CDR2 (germline): KGHSH, LQKENI. Here the CDR3 reads CASSPSVGEETQYF. The DNA of the CDR3 is TGTGCCAGCTCACCGTCGGTCGGAGAAGAGACCCAGTACTTC.

A note on this clonotype: Possible read error: a much larger clone is one base away. J is TRBJ2-5 and V is TRBV7-2, with D perhaps matching TRBD1 (5 bases). The DNA matches TRBJ2-7 better at its end, which makes the J call doubtful. CDR1 and CDR2 from the germline V gene are SGHTA and FQGNSA. The CDR3 runs to 13 residues. CDR3 in DNA: TGTGCCAGCAGCTTGGACATAACCTACGAGCAGTACTTC. This translates into CASSLDITYEQYF.

The genes are TRBV29-1 and TRBJ2-4; D is perhaps TRBD2 (6 bases). Per germline, CDR1 SQVTM and CDR2 ANQGSEA. CDR3 length equals 17 residues. Trimming cost V 1 base and J 13 bases, with 29 bases left between them. The CDR3, as DNA: TGCAGCGTTGAAGCCTTTTTGGGGGGTAGCTCCTACAATGAGCAGTACTTC. It is translated as CSVEAFLGGSSYNEQYF.

The genes are TRBV5-1 and TRBJ1-1; tentatively, D is TRBD1 (6 bases). Trimming pared 0 bases from V and 7 bases from J, leaving 13 bases between. This CDR3 has 14 residues. Germline V gives CDR1 SGHRS, CDR2 YFSETQ. The CDR3 bases are TGCGCCAGCAGCTTGGAGGGGGGGGCGGGTGAAGCTTTCTTT. Translating it yields CASSLEGGAGEAFF.

Note on this clonotype: This sequence may be a read error, since a much larger clone differs from it by one base. The chain has TRBV5-1 and TRBJ2-5; 10 bases match TRBD1. Germline V lookup: CDR1 SGHRS, CDR2 YFSETQ. J lost 11 bases, V lost 4 bases, and 14 bases had no gene match. The CDR3 loop spans 15 amino acids. CDR3 region: CASSQRTGGGNEQYF. The CDR3 DNA follows: TGCGCCAGCAGCCAACGGACAGGGGGAGGCAATGAGCAGTACTTC.

The DNA of the CDR3 is TGTGCCAGCAGCCAAGACTCAATAGCCAAAAACATTCAGTACTTC. It specifies CASSQDSIAKNIQYF. The chain carries TRBV3-1 and TRBJ2-4; no firm D call. From germline, CDR1 is LGHDT and CDR2 YNNKEL (reference sequence). V was trimmed by 0 bases and J by 0 bases, leaving 6 bases between them. The CDR3 consists of 15 residues.

V gene TRBV2 combines with J gene TRBJ2-5; 7 nucleotides line up with TRBD2. The junction had 7 bases not matched to a gene; V was cut back by 7 bases and J by 5 bases. Germline loops: CDR1 SNHLY, CDR2 FYNNEI. There are 13 residues in the CDR3. The CDR3: CASKGGVWETQYF. The CDR3 bases are TGTGCCAGCAAGGGAGGGGTTTGGGAGACCCAGTACTTC.

Remarks on this clonotype: One end of the junction is discordant with germline, which a read error may explain. The J gene is TRBJ2-1, the V gene TRBV25-1, with a weak D call TRBD1 (6 bases). The CDR3 covers 11 residues. Germline V gene sequence: CDR1 MGHDK, CDR2 SYGVNS. The CDR3: CASSPGDERFF. Here the CDR3 DNA reads TGTGCCAGCAGTCCAGGGGATGAGCGGTTCTTC. The full variable domain, its missing parts supplied by reference TRBV25-1 and TRBJ2-1, is EADIYQTPRYLVIGTGKKITLECSQTMGHDKMYWYQQDPGMELHLIHYSYGVNSTEKGDLSSESTVSRIRTEHFPLTLESARPSHTSQYLCASSPGDERFFGPGTRLTVL.

This rearrangement joins TRBV13 to TRBJ2-1, with unresolved D. The length of the CDR3 is 14 residues. Per the germline V gene, CDR1 is PRHDT and CDR2 is FYEKMQ (reference sequence). Deletions cut 6 bases from V and 9 bases from J, with 18 bases between. The CDR3 region is CASSTQTGRFEQFF. The CDR3 nucleotides are TGTGCCAGCAGTACTCAAACCGGCCGGTTTGAGCAGTTCTTC. The full variable domain, rest sourced from reference TRBV13 and TRBJ2-1, is AAGVIQSPRHLIKEKRETATLKCYPIPRHDTVYWYQQGPGQDPQFLISFYEKMQSDKGSIPDRFSAQQFSDYHSELNMSSLELGDSALYFCASSTQTGRFEQFFGPGTRLTVL.

Concerning this clonotype: A much more abundant neighbour one base away suggests this may be a read error. The chain combines TRBV27 with TRBJ2-5; D uncertain. The CDR3 has 15 residues. Trimming stripped 3 bases from V and 2 bases from J, with 13 bases between. CDR1 is MNHEY and CDR2 is SMNVEV in the germline V gene (reference sequence). The CDR3 loop reads CASSLGNAGQETQYF. CDR3 DNA sequence: TGTGCCAGCAGTTTGGGCAACGCAGGTCAAGAGACCCAGTACTTC.

This clonotype was detected only a few times. The chain carries TRBV12-3 or TRBV12-4 and TRBJ2-5, with D maybe TRBD1 (5 bases). Trimming pared 6 bases from V and 1 base from J, leaving 9 bases between. The CDR3 extends over 13 amino acids. CDR3 in DNA: TGTGCCAGCAGACTGGACACCCAAGAGACCCAGTACTTC. Amino acids: CASRLDTQETQYF.

On this clonotype itself: Its ends do not fully match the called genes, so a read error is possible. The chain uses TRBV4-1 and TRBJ2-3; 10 bases agree with TRBD1. Germline V gene lookup returns CDR1 MGHRA and CDR2 YSYEKL. The CDR3 is 16 amino acids. CDR3 sequence: CASGQDLGQGTDTQYF. The DNA of the CDR3 is TGCGCCAGCGGCCAAGATCTGGGACAGGGGACAGATACGCAGTATTTT.

The genes are TRBV20-1 and TRBJ2-1, with 10 bases fitting TRBD2. The V and J ends lost 3 bases and 4 bases, in that order; junction bases with no gene match: 9. CDR3 size: 16 residues. Germline V gives CDR1 DFQATT, CDR2 SNEGSKA (reference sequence). The CDR3 loop reads CSASIRASGSYNEQFF. CDR3 bases: TGCAGTGCTAGTATCCGGGCTAGCGGGAGTTACAATGAGCAGTTCTTC.

This CDR3 reads CASSPHGLYGYTF. DNA of the CDR3: TGTGCCAGCAGCCCCCACGGTCTCTATGGCTACACCTTC. J is TRBJ1-2 and V is TRBV7-9; D not certain. CDR3 length: 13 residues. V lost 5 bases, J lost 4 bases, and 11 bases lay in between. Germline CDR1 SEHNR, CDR2 FQNEAQ (reference sequence).

The V gene is TRBV7-3, the J gene TRBJ2-3, with D possibly TRBD1 on 6 matching bases. CDR1 is SGHTA, CDR2 FQGTGA, per germline. V lost 4 bases to trimming and J lost 3 bases, with 14 bases between them. The CDR3 extends over 15 amino acids. The CDR3 region has the DNA TGTGCCAGCAGCTCCCAGGGGCTAGCTACAGATACGCAGTATTTT. Its translation is CASSSQGLATDTQYF.